This T cell receptor (beta chain) was identified during a study of PD-1 blockade in classical Hodgkin lymphoma. V was cut by 2 bases and J by 4 bases, with 7 bases left in between. This CDR3 contains 13 residues. Looked up from germline, CDR1 is SGDLS and CDR2 is YYNGEE. By share, this clone counts as large (0.1 to 1%). Time point indicated: newly diagnosed, previously untreated cHL patient sample. Investigators obtained CD8+ T cells from thawed PBMCs by magnetic negative selection. Only in-frame clones appear in the TCRdb table, and some are missing; sequencing was by immunoSEQ multiplex PCR. The table has about 4,200 clones, about four fifths seen once.

The receptor was isolated from a human donor with classical Hodgkin lymphoma. The rearrangement links TRBV9 to TRBJ1-3; D unresolved. The sequenced sample consisted of CD8+ T cells from blood. The CDR3 sequence: CASSVDGGNTIYF. As DNA, the CDR3 is TGTGCCAGCAGCGTGGACGGAGGAAACACCATATATTTT.